This T cell receptor beta chain was captured in a study of blood T cell repertoires in COVID-19. Study context: Donors in the United States, Italy and Spain gave samples during acute or convalescent COVID-19. The analysed material was cDNA or gDNA that came from T cells, B-cell-depleted T cells, or PBMCs.

Original analysis: For nucleated cells, counts were estimated from reference gene primer amplification. The repertoire was sequenced with immunoSEQ multiplex PCR; TCRdb's copy has only in-frame clones and lacks some. The V and J calls and clone size are taken from that table; D and trimming were inferred from the DNA. The table lists about 210,000 clones, roughly four fifths of them singletons. Germline loops: CDR1 MNHEY, CDR2 SMNVEV (reference sequence). CDR3 length: 15 residues. The ends lost 6 bases at V and 1 base at J; junction bases unmatched: 7. This clone has just one count. Sample: peripheral blood. The J gene is TRBJ1-1, the V gene TRBV27, with TRBD1 identical over 8 bases. This receptor was identified in a woman aged 40-49 years with acute or convalescent COVID-19. The CDR3 here is CASSSGQAKNTEAFF. The CDR3 coding sequence is TGTGCCAGCAGCTCGGGACAGGCGAAGAACACTGAAGCTTTCTTT.